This T cell receptor (beta chain) emerged from a study of cytomegalovirus exposure and HLA in healthy donors. About the study: Genotyping of roughly 400 donors showed that 80% to 85% belonged to the Caucasian-associated ancestry cluster.

The PCR made use of 60 Vbeta and 13 Jbeta primers. Here immunoSEQ multiplex PCR was the method, and the copy in TCRdb shows in-frame clones only, minus some. Among around 180,000 clones listed, roughly 71% were seen once. This clone was counted a single time. Its target is not known. General observations from the study: The authors excluded some V segments, including TRBV6-2 and TRBV6-3, as indistinguishable. For most subjects, TCR beta sequences were reported to predict HLA-A and HLA-B alleles with accuracy. With later analysis, a missense DCLRE1C variant became linked to TCR beta V- and J-gene trimming.

Germline V gene sequence: CDR1 MNHEY, CDR2 SMNVEV (reference sequence). The CDR3 sequence is 12 residues long. V was trimmed by 11 bases and J by 2 bases, leaving 9 bases between them. Sequencing input: PBMCs. This clonotype was obtained from a girl aged 10-17 years in good health and CMV-seronegative. This chain links TRBV27 with TRBJ2-2; no definite D call. The CDR3 DNA reads TGTGCCGCAGGATTTAACACCGGGGAGCTGTTTTTT. As protein: CAAGFNTGELFF.